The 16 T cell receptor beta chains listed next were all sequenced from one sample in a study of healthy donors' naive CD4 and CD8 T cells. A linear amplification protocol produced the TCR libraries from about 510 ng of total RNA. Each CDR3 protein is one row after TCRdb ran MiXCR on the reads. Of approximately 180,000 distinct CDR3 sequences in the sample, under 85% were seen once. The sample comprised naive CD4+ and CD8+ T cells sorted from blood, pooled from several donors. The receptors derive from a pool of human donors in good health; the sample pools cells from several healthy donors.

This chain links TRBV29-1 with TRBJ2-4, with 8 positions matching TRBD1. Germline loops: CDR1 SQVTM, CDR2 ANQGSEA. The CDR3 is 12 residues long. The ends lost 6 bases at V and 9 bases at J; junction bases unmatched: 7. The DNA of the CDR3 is TGCAGCGTCGTGACAGGGGACGGCATTCAGTACTTC. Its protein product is CSVVTGDGIQYF.

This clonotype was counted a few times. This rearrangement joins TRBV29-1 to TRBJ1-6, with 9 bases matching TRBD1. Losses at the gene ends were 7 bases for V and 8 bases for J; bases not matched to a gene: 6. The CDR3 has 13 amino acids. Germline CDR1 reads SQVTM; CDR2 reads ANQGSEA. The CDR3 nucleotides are TGCAGCGCTAGGGACAGGGTGGATTCACCCCTCCACTTT. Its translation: CSARDRVDSPLHF.

CDR3 DNA: TGTGCCAGCGGTGGTTCCTCGTTTGAGCAGTACTTC. This gives the protein CASGGSSFEQYF. The J gene is TRBJ2-7, the V gene TRBV6-5; the D is unclear. The V end was cut by 8 bases, the J end by 7 bases, with 15 bases between. Germline V lookup: CDR1 MNHEY, CDR2 SVGAGI. CDR3 length equals 12 residues.

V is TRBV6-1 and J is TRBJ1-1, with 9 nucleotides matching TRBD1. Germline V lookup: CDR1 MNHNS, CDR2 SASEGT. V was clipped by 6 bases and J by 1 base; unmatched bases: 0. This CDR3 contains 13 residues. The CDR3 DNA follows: TGTGCCAGCAGGGACAGGGGGAACACTGAAGCTTTCTTT. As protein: CASRDRGNTEAFF.

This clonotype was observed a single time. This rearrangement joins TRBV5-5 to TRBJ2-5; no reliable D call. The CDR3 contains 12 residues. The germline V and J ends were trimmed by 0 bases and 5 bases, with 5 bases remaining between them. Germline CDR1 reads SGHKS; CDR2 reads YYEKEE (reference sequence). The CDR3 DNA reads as TGTGCCAGCAGCTTGGAGGTCGAGACCCAGTACTTC. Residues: CASSLEVETQYF.

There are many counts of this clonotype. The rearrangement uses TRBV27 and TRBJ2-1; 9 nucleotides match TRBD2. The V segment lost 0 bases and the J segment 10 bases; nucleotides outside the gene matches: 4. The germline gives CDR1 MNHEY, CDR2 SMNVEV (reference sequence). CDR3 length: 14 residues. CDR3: CASSLSVAGVEQFF. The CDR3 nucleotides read TGTGCCAGCAGTTTATCGGTAGCGGGAGTGGAGCAGTTCTTC.

DNA for the CDR3: TGTGCCACCAGTGATTTCTCTGCGAGACTACCGTACCAAGAGACCCAGTACTTC. Its protein is CATSDFSARLPYQETQYF. The chain joins TRBV24-1 to TRBJ2-5, with D perhaps matching TRBD2 (5 bases). The V end was cut by 1 base, the J end by 0 bases, with 17 bases between. This CDR3 is built from 18 residues. Germline V gives CDR1 KGHDR, CDR2 SFDVKD.

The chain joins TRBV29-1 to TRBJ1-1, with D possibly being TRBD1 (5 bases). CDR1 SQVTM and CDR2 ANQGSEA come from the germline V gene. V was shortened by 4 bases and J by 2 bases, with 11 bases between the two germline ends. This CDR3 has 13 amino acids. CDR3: CSVAGQGNTEAFF. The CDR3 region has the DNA TGCAGCGTTGCTGGGCAGGGCAACACTGAAGCTTTCTTT.

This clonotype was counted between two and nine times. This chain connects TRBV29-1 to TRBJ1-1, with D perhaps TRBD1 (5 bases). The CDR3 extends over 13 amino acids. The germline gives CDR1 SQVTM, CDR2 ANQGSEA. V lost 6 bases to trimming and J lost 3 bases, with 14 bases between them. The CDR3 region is CSVGGGGDTEAFF. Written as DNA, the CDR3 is TGCAGCGTCGGAGGAGGAGGGGACACTGAAGCTTTCTTT.

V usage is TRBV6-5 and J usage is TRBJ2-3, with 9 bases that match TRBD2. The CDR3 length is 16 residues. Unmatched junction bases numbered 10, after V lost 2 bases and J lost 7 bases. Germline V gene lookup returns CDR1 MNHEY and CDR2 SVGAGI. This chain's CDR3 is CASSYLSSGTLNTQYF. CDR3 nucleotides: TGTGCCAGCAGTTACCTCTCTAGCGGGACGCTAAATACGCAGTATTTT.

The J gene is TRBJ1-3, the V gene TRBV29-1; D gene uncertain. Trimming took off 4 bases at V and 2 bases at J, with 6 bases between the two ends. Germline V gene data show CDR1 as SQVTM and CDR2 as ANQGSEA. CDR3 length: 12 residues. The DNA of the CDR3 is TGCAGCGTTGGGACGGCTGGAAACACCATATATTTT. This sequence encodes CSVGTAGNTIYF.

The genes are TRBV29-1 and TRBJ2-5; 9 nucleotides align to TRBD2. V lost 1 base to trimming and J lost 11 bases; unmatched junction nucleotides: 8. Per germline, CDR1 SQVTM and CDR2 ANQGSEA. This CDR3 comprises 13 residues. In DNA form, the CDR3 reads TGCAGCGTTGAAGGGGGGTCTAGCGGGACTCAGTACTTC. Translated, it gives CSVEGGSSGTQYF.

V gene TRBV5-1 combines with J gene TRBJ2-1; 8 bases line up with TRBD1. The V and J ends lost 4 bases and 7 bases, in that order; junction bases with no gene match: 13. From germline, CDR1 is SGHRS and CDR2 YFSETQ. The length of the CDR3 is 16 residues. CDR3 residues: CASSQTSTHRGNEQFF. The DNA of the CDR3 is TGCGCCAGCAGCCAGACTTCTACCCACAGGGGGAATGAGCAGTTCTTC.

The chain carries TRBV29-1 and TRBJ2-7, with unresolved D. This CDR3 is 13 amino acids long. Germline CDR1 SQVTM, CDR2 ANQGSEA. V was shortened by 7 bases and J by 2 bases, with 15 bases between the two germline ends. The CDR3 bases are TGCAGCGGCCTTTCTCAACTTACCTACGAGCAGTACTTC. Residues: CSGLSQLTYEQYF.

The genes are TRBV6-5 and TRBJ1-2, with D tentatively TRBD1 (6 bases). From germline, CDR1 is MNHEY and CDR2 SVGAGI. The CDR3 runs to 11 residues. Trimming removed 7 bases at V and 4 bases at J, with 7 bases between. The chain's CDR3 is CASTGAYGYTF. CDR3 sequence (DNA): TGTGCCAGCACAGGGGCCTATGGCTACACCTTC.

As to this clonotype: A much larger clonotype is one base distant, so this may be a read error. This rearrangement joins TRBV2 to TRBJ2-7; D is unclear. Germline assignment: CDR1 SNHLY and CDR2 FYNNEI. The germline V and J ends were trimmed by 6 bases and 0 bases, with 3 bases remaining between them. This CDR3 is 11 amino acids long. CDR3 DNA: TGTGCCAGCAGGTTCTCCTACGAGCAGTACTTC. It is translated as CASRFSYEQYF.